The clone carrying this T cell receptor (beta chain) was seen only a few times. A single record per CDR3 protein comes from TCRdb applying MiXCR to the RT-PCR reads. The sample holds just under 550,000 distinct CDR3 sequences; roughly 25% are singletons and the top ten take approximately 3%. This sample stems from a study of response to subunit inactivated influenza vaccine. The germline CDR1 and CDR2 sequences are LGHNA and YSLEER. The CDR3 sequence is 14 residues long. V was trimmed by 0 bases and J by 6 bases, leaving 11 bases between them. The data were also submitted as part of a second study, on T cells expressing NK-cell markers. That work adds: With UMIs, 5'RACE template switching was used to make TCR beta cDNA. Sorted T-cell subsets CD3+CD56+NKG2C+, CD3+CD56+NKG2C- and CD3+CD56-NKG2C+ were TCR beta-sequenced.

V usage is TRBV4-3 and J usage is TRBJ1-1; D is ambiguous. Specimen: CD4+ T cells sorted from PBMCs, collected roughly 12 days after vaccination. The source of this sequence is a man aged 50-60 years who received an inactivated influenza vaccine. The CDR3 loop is CASSQDFPASEAFF. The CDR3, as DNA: TGCGCCAGCAGCCAAGATTTCCCGGCTTCTGAAGCTTTCTTT.